Below are 14 T cell receptor beta chains sequenced from a single sample in a study of patients and donors after allogeneic stem cell transplantation. Via MiXCR, TCRdb re-called the RT-PCR reads, giving one row per CDR3 protein. The table lists about 410,000 distinct CDR3 sequences, approximately 16% of them singletons. Sequencing was performed on blood, either unsorted or a sorted T cell fraction (not recorded which). The receptors originated from a human donor who was either an allogeneic HSCT recipient or a stem cell or donor lymphocyte infusion donor (not recorded which). It is not recorded whose cells these are; they may come from a transplant donor.

This clonotype has a count of ten or more. The CDR3 spells CATSDGMNTEAFF. CDR3 in DNA: TGTGCCACCAGTGATGGAATGAACACTGAAGCTTTCTTT. J is TRBJ1-1 and V is TRBV24-1; no definite D call. The V end was cut by 3 bases, the J end by 0 bases, with 4 bases between. This CDR3 has 13 amino acids. In germline, CDR1 is KGHDR, CDR2 SFDVKD.

The genes are TRBV12-3 or TRBV12-4 and TRBJ1-5, with D tentatively TRBD1 (6 bases). This CDR3 has 16 amino acids. V was pared by 5 bases and J by 1 base, with 15 bases between. This chain's CDR3 is CASSLQGSRSNQPQHF. CDR3 nucleotides: TGTGCCAGCAGTCTACAGGGTTCTCGAAGCAATCAGCCCCAGCATTTT.

This clonotype was counted many times. J is TRBJ2-7 and V is TRBV7-8; TRBD2 matches at 8 bases. The CDR3 has 14 amino acids. The V segment lost 5 bases and the J segment 2 bases; nucleotides outside the gene matches: 5. From germline, CDR1 is SGHVS and CDR2 FQNEAQ. CDR3: CASSPSGSPYEQYF. The CDR3 bases are TGTGCCAGCAGCCCAAGCGGGAGTCCCTACGAGCAGTACTTC.

At least ten counts were recorded for this clonotype. This chain connects TRBV12-3 or TRBV12-4 to TRBJ2-1; D unclear. The length of the CDR3 is 17 residues. Trimming removed 1 base at V and 5 bases at J, with 18 bases between. CDR3 residues: CASSLGRRTTADNEQFF. The CDR3 DNA reads TGTGCCAGCAGTTTAGGCCGGAGAACTACTGCGGACAATGAGCAGTTCTTC.

A few counts support this clonotype. The chain joins TRBV29-1 to TRBJ1-1; the D is unclear. Germline-derived CDR1 and CDR2 are SQVTM and ANQGSEA. V was trimmed by 6 bases and J by 1 base, leaving 21 bases between them. The CDR3 totals 16 residues. This chain's CDR3 is CSVFGPTIGRNTEAFF. Here the CDR3 DNA reads TGCAGCGTCTTCGGGCCTACCATCGGGAGGAACACTGAAGCTTTCTTT. Together with reference TRBV29-1 and TRBJ1-1, the CDR3 gives the full variable domain: SAVISQKPSRDICQRGTSLTIQCQVDSQVTMMFWYRQQPGQSLTLIATANQGSEATYESGFVIDKFPISRPNLTFSTLTVSNMSPEDSSIYLCSVFGPTIGRNTEAFFGQGTRLTVV.

This clonotype was counted many times. The chain links TRBV15 to TRBJ2-1; no definite D call. V was clipped by 1 base and J by 5 bases, with 6 bases between them. CDR3 size: 13 residues. The germline V gene has CDR1 LNHNV and CDR2 YYDKDF (reference sequence). CDR3 amino acids: CATSRVWNNEQFF. The CDR3 region has the DNA TGTGCCACCAGCAGAGTTTGGAACAATGAGCAGTTCTTC.

This clonotype was counted a few times. The chain combines TRBV6-5 with TRBJ1-6; D gene ambiguous. Trimming shortened V by 4 bases and J by 6 bases, and 7 bases separated the two germline ends. The CDR3 is made up of 13 amino acids. The germline V gene has CDR1 MNHEY and CDR2 SVGAGI. The DNA of the CDR3 is TGTGCCAGCAGTTTGGGCTTTAATTCACCCCTCCACTTT. It translates to CASSLGFNSPLHF.

Worth noting for this clonotype: A much more abundant neighbour one base away suggests this may be a read error. The chain uses TRBV29-1 and TRBJ1-1; tentatively, D is TRBD1 (5 bases). Germline lookup yields CDR1 SQVTM and CDR2 ANQGSEA. V gave up 8 bases and J gave up 4 bases, with 14 bases separating them. CDR3 length: 12 amino acids. The DNA for the CDR3 is TGCAGCATTGGTGGGGGGAGCACTGAAGCTTTCTTT. Encoded protein: CSIGGGSTEAFF.

This chain connects TRBV29-1 to TRBJ2-1, with D possibly matching TRBD2 (5 bases). Trimming pared 0 bases from V and 12 bases from J, leaving 12 bases between. The CDR3 consists of 12 residues. Germline lookup yields CDR1 SQVTM and CDR2 ANQGSEA. In DNA, the CDR3 is TGCAGCGTTGAAGATACAACTCGGGGGCAGTTCTTC. Protein sequence: CSVEDTTRGQFF.

This clonotype was seen a few times. The chain links TRBV18 to TRBJ2-1; 12 positions match TRBD2. This CDR3 spans 16 amino acids. V gave up 2 bases and J gave up 5 bases; unmatched junction bases: 4. In germline, CDR1 is KGHSH, CDR2 LQKENI. The CDR3 region is CASSPAWTSGNNEQFF. CDR3 DNA: TGTGCCAGCTCACCAGCCTGGACTAGCGGGAACAATGAGCAGTTCTTC.

The chain recombines TRBV5-4 with TRBJ2-7; 9 bases match TRBD1. This CDR3 region has 19 residues. Germline CDR1 and CDR2: SGHNT and YYREEE (reference sequence). The J segment lost 3 bases and the V segment lost 0 bases, leaving 16 bases of the junction unmatched. CDR3 nucleotides: TGTGCCAGCAGCTTGGCAACAGGGACAGGGAAAAATTTATTCTACGAGCAGTACTTC. It is translated as CASSLATGTGKNLFYEQYF.

This clonotype was seen many times. The rearrangement uses TRBV4-1 and TRBJ1-1, with D tentatively TRBD1 (5 bases). The CDR3 spans 14 residues. Per the germline V gene, CDR1 is MGHRA and CDR2 is YSYEKL. The V end lost 5 bases, the J end lost 0 bases, and 10 bases lay between the germline ends. The CDR3 nucleotides read TGCGCCAGCAGCAAGGGACCGCTGAACACTGAAGCTTTCTTT. Residues: CASSKGPLNTEAFF.

This clonotype was detected a few times. V is TRBV6-5 and J is TRBJ1-6; 10 positions match TRBD1. V was pared by 2 bases and J by 10 bases, with 5 bases of the junction left unmatched. CDR1 and CDR2 from the germline V gene are MNHEY and SVGAGI. The CDR3 consists of 15 residues. The chain's CDR3 is CASSYRGQGESPLHF. The CDR3 DNA follows: TGTGCCAGCAGTTACCGCGGACAGGGGGAGTCACCCCTCCACTTT.

The rearrangement joins TRBV24-1 to TRBJ2-1, with D hard to call. Deletions cut 3 bases from V and 3 bases from J, with 8 bases between. CDR3 length equals 14 residues. Germline V CDR1 and CDR2: KGHDR, SFDVKD. The CDR3 loop is CATSDRVIYNEQFF. The CDR3 DNA sequence: TGTGCCACCAGTGATCGGGTCATCTACAATGAGCAGTTCTTC.